The 18 T cell receptor beta chains below were found in one sample sequenced in a study of human T cells and chemical hapten exposure (TCRdb year 2021). The receptor library was made with RACE. TCRdb lists the instrument as NextSeq 500. TCRdb applied fastp at Q25 and MiXCR to the public reads, then kept only in-frame beta chains. Duplicate CDR3 protein sequences are folded into a single record with the most common DNA and genes. A total of 150,000 to 200,000 distinct CDR3 sequences appear in this sample, approximately 14% of them only once. Jointly, the top ten make up about 1.7% of the sample. The label giving this sample's time point can be read as: patch test 1, 2 weeks after DPC sensitization. The label giving this sample's treatment or condition can be read as: therapeutic diphenylcyclopropenone sensitization with weekly scalp DPC. The sample in question was whole blood, obtained in connection with sensitization to the hapten diphenylcyclopropenone (DPC). These receptors were collected from a woman aged 25-40 years with alopecia areata. Some clones in this sample may be carry-over from other donors' samples.

This clonotype was counted at least ten times. The CDR3 sequence: CASLGITDTQYF. In nucleotides, the CDR3 is TGTGCCAGCCTGGGAATTACAGATACGCAGTATTTT. The V call is TRBV6-1, the J call TRBJ2-3; the D is unclear. The CDR3 is 12 amino acids. The germline CDR1 and CDR2 sequences are MNHNS and SASEGT. V lost 8 bases and J lost 3, with 9 bases in between.

The rearrangement joins TRBV21-1 to TRBJ1-3. TRBV21-1 is designated a pseudogene. CDR3 length equals 16 residues. The chain's CDR3 is CASSKARRMAGNTIYF. CDR3 coding DNA: TGTGCCAGCAGCAAAGCCCGAAGAATGGCTGGAAACACCATATATTTT.

This clonotype was detected a few times. The chain carries TRBV19 and TRBJ1-6; D is perhaps TRBD1 (5 bases). This CDR3 has 14 amino acids. CDR1 and CDR2 (germline): LNHDA, SQIVND (reference sequence). V was shortened by 3 bases and J by 9 bases, with 12 bases between the two germline ends. The CDR3 loop is CASSIGREGSPLHF. As DNA, the CDR3 is TGTGCCAGTAGTATTGGCAGGGAAGGTTCACCCCTCCACTTT.

This clonotype showed up many times. V and J are TRBV12-3 or TRBV12-4 and TRBJ2-5; tentative D call: TRBD2 (5 bases). V lost 9 bases to trimming and J lost 4 bases, with 21 bases between them. The CDR3 consists of 15 residues. CDR3 protein: CASSHEGYLAETQYF. In DNA form, the CDR3 reads TGTGCCAGTAGCCACGAGGGTTACCTGGCAGAGACCCAGTACTTC.

This chain links TRBV12-3 or TRBV12-4 with TRBJ1-2; D possibly corresponds to TRBD1 (6 bases). V shed 3 bases and J shed 4 bases, with 12 bases lying between them. The length of the CDR3 is 14 residues. CDR3 amino acids: CASSFMGQSYGYTF. CDR3 sequence (DNA): TGTGCCAGCAGTTTTATGGGACAATCCTATGGCTACACCTTC.

CDR3 sequence reads: CASSKHRVGSIETQYF. The CDR3 DNA reads TGTGCCAGCAGCAAGCACAGGGTGGGATCAATTGAGACCCAGTACTTC. This chain joins TRBV7-8 and TRBJ2-5; D is possibly TRBD1 (6 bases). This CDR3 spans 16 amino acids. V lost 5 bases and J lost 5, with 21 bases in between. Looked up from germline, CDR1 is SGHVS and CDR2 is FQNEAQ.

The gene calls are TRBV20-1 and TRBJ2-4, with 13 bases identical to TRBD2. The CDR3 covers 15 residues. The germline gives CDR1 DFQATT, CDR2 SNEGSKA (reference sequence). V trimming: 6 bases; J trimming: 12 bases; junction bases outside the gene matches: 14. The CDR3 DNA sequence: TGCAGTGCCCCTAAGCCCCAGGGACTAGCGGGGACTCAGTACTTC. Amino acids: CSAPKPQGLAGTQYF.

The chain uses TRBV13 and TRBJ2-7; unclear D gene. In germline, CDR1 is PRHDT, CDR2 FYEKMQ (reference sequence). The CDR3 totals 13 residues. Trimming pared 5 bases from V and 4 bases from J, leaving 12 bases between. The CDR3 DNA reads as TGTGCCAGCAGCCCCGCCCTAAATTACGAGCAGTACTTC. Translating it yields CASSPALNYEQYF. Combining the CDR3 with reference TRBV13 and TRBJ2-7 gives the whole variable domain AAGVIQSPRHLIKEKRETATLKCYPIPRHDTVYWYQQGPGQDPQFLISFYEKMQSDKGSIPDRFSAQQFSDYHSELNMSSLELGDSALYFCASSPALNYEQYFGPGTRLTVT.

The chain combines TRBV6-6 with TRBJ2-7; 12 bases are a match to TRBD2. This CDR3 is 16 amino acids long. Trimming cost V 5 bases and J 3 bases; bases outside gene matches: 8. Per the germline V gene, CDR1 is MNHNY and CDR2 is SVGAGI (reference sequence). The CDR3 DNA sequence: TGTGCCAGCAGTCCCGCGACTAGCGGGGGCCGCTACGAGCAGTACTTC. This sequence encodes CASSPATSGGRYEQYF.

There are a few counts of this clonotype. Because the CDR3's place on the DNA is in doubt, the DNA is left out and the CDR3 is given as listed by TCRdb. The chain has TRBV11-3 and TRBJ2-2; the table's D gene call, TRBD1, was not cross checked with the DNA. CDR1 SGHNT and CDR2 YENEEA come from the germline V gene. The CDR3 is 15 residues long, ends included. CDR3 amino acids: CASSPPPGRSGSCFF.

The chain has TRBV28 and TRBJ2-6, with D possibly TRBD1 on 6 matching bases. The CDR3 covers 17 residues. Germline CDR1 reads MDHEN; CDR2 reads SYDVKM. With 2 bases removed from V and 0 bases from J, the gap between germline ends came to 11 bases. DNA of the CDR3: TGTGCCAGCAGTTTAACAGGGCCCAACTCTGGGGCCAACGTCCTGACTTTC. Translating gives CASSLTGPNSGANVLTF.

This clonotype was seen at least ten times. The chain combines TRBV11-2 with TRBJ2-5; 7 positions agree with TRBD2. Germline lookup yields CDR1 SGHAT and CDR2 FQNNGV. The V segment lost 5 bases and the J segment 3 bases; nucleotides outside the gene matches: 9. The CDR3 covers 15 residues. The CDR3, as DNA: TGTGCCAGCAGCCCCACCTGGGGGGGAGAAGAGACCCAGTACTTC. It specifies CASSPTWGGEETQYF.

This chain uses TRBV6-6 with TRBJ1-2; no clear D. The length of the CDR3 is 12 residues. Germline V gene lookup returns CDR1 MNHNY and CDR2 SVGAGI (reference sequence). Deletions cut 7 bases from V and 6 bases from J, with 12 bases between. CDR3 residues: CASTKQADGYTF. CDR3 in DNA: TGTGCCAGCACAAAGCAGGCTGATGGCTACACCTTC.

This clonotype came up a few times. This chain joins TRBV10-2 and TRBJ2-2; D is undetermined. Germline CDR1 is WSHSY and CDR2 is SAAADI. CDR3 length: 14 residues. V gave up 8 bases and J gave up 4 bases, with 14 bases separating them. The CDR3 DNA reads as TGCGCCAGCGAATCCCCCTACAGCACCGGGGAGCTGTTTTTT. Amino acid sequence: CASESPYSTGELFF.

This clonotype has a handful of counts. CDR3 loop: CASSQGLEYGYTF. The CDR3 DNA is TGTGCCAGCAGCCAGGGACTGGAGTATGGCTACACCTTC. This chain links TRBV14 with TRBJ1-2; weak D call: TRBD1 (5 bases). This CDR3 spans 13 amino acids. CDR1 is SGHDN, CDR2 FVKESK, per germline. The V and J ends lost 3 bases and 5 bases respectively, with 10 bases between them.

In this sample, this clonotype turned up many times. The gene calls are TRBV7-3 and TRBJ1-1; no reliable D call. The CDR3 runs 13 residues. Germline CDR1 SGHTA, CDR2 FQGTGA. V shed 5 bases and J shed 1 base, with 8 bases lying between them. CDR3 in DNA: TGTGCCAGCAGCCGAGGTCAGAACACTGAAGCTTTCTTT. It is translated as CASSRGQNTEAFF.

In this sample, this clonotype turned up many times. V is TRBV27 and J is TRBJ1-5, with D uncertain. Trimming removed 5 bases at V and 7 bases at J, with 15 bases between. The CDR3 contains 14 residues. Per germline, CDR1 MNHEY and CDR2 SMNVEV (reference sequence). CDR3 sequence: CASSKDGPMQPQHF. In DNA, the CDR3 is TGTGCCAGCAGTAAGGACGGTCCAATGCAGCCCCAGCATTTT.

For this clonotype: Possible read error: a much larger clone is one base away. For the CDR3, the DNA is TGTGCCAGCAGTGACACGGGATCTGGAAACATCATATATTTT. This translates into CASSDTGSGNIIYF. The V call is TRBV2, the J call TRBJ1-3; D is undetermined. The V gene's germline CDR1 is SNHLY and CDR2 FYNNEI. The CDR3 is made up of 14 amino acids.